The clone carrying this T cell receptor (beta chain) occurred once. Antigen specificity is unknown. Three rounds of nested PCR, following a modified ARM-PCR protocol, produced the TCRbeta library. TCRdb re-analysed the multiplex PCR reads in MiXCR, keeping a single row per CDR3 protein. The data contain 120,000 or so distinct CDR3 sequences, around three fifths of them singletons. V dropped 4 bases and J dropped 0 bases, with 6 bases sitting between them. CDR3 size: 13 residues. The germline CDR1 and CDR2 sequences are SGHAT and FQNNGV. RNA was extracted from bulk tissue without any cell sorting. Chemotherapy-naive patients with new lung cancer underwent thoracic surgery in China, August–late 2014. This specimen comes from a study of tumor and adjacent non-tumor tissue in lung cancer. Study-wide results and caveats: TCR diversity was significantly greater in tumor than normal lung tissue.

The TCR comes from a man aged 25 to 45 with non-small cell lung cancer. The rearrangement joins TRBV11-2 to TRBJ1-1; D is unresolved. Sequenced material: lung tumor tissue. The CDR3, as DNA: TGTGCCAGCAGCTCTACAGTGAACACTGAAGCTTTCTTT. Translating it yields CASSSTVNTEAFF.